This T cell receptor (beta chain) was captured in a study of blood T cell repertoires in COVID-19. This table comes from immunoSEQ multiplex PCR, and its TCRdb copy is limited to in-frame clones, with some not included. The sample consists of around 170,000 clones, around 87% of them appearing once. V was pared by 0 bases and J by 2 bases, with 8 bases between. Per germline, CDR1 SEHNR and CDR2 FQNEAQ (reference sequence). The CDR3 is 15 residues long. This TCR derives from a man between 60 and 70 years old with COVID-19, enrolled during active disease. The sample comprised peripheral blood. The gene calls are TRBV7-9 and TRBJ1-5, with D maybe TRBD1 (5 bases). CDR3 amino acids: CASSLAGAGNQPQHF. The CDR3 nucleotides are TGTGCCAGCAGCTTAGCAGGGGCGGGCAATCAGCCCCAGCATTTT.